This TCR beta chain was recorded in a study of neurological immune-mediated disorders. This clonotype was picked up many times. Germline CDR1 SGHRS, CDR2 YFSETQ. V lost 4 bases and J 6 bases, leaving 15 bases between the germline ends. The CDR3 is 14 amino acids. TCRdb used MiXCR to reprocess the 5' RACE reads, holding one entry per CDR3 protein. The repertoire holds roughly 88,000 distinct CDR3 sequences, with approximately 4% as singletons. The clonotype was recovered from a woman aged 50 to 60 with multiple sclerosis. The specimen sequenced was PBMCs. This chain connects TRBV5-1 to TRBJ2-3; no reliable D call. In DNA, the CDR3 is TGCGCCAGCAGCCCCGCGGATTACACGGATACGCAGTATTTT. Amino acids: CASSPADYTDTQYF.